These T cell receptor beta chains were read from a single sample in a study of Ad26.COV2.S vaccination and SARS-CoV-2 variants. TCRdb's copy holds only in-frame clones and misses some; the assay was immunoSEQ multiplex PCR. The sample lists 200,000 to 250,000 clones, approximately 90% occurring once. The starting material was peripheral blood, obtained in a trial of Ad26.COV2.S vaccine versus placebo. These receptors were collected from a person between 18 and 59 years old who received the Ad26.COV2.S COVID-19 vaccine or a placebo. Each CDR3 is given with its conserved first and last residue. D genes are given only for firm matches. Clone size is not always given. Where it is, it says once, few, many or a class for expanded clones.

>-|-|TRBV27|TRBJ2-2
CASRWDRLSTGELFF
TGTGCCAGCCGATGGGACCGCCTTTCGACCGGGGAGCTGTTTTTT
>TRBD1|-|TRBV7-6|TRBJ2-7
CASSSTPGTGGYEQYF
TGTGCCAGCAGCTCCACCCCCGGGACAGGGGGCTACGAGCAGTACTTC
>TRBD2|-|TRBV5-8|TRBJ2-1
CASSLLGGIEQFF
TGTGCCAGCAGCTTGCTGGGGGGGATTGAGCAGTTCTTC
>-|-|TRBV19|TRBJ1-4
CASSINALEKLFF
TGTGCCAGTAGTATTAACGCTCTGGAAAAACTGTTTTTT
>-|many|TRBV6-6|TRBJ1-1
CASRQNTGSTEAFF
TGTGCCAGCAGACAGAACACAGGGAGCACTGAAGCTTTCTTT
>TRBD1|-|TRBV7-9|TRBJ1-2
CASNPPRGVYGYTF
TGTGCCAGCAATCCGCCCAGGGGGGTCTATGGCTACACCTTC
>TRBD1|-|TRBV6-2/TRBV6-3|TRBJ2-7
CASSYNDRGPYEQYF
TGTGCCAGCAGTTACAATGACAGGGGGCCATACGAGCAGTACTTC
>TRBD1|-|TRBV5-1|TRBJ2-3
CASSLEDRGTDTQYF
TGCGCCAGCAGCTTGGAGGACAGGGGTACAGATACGCAGTATTTT
>-|-|TRBV25-1|TRBJ1-2
CASSGFDRNYGYTF
TGTGCCAGCAGTGGGTTCGACAGGAACTATGGCTACACCTTC
>TRBD2|-|TRBV5-1|TRBJ2-1
CASSWGTSGNSYNEQFF
TGCGCCAGCAGCTGGGGGACTAGCGGGAACTCCTACAATGAGCAGTTCTTC
>-|-|TRBV6-5|TRBJ1-2
CASSYEQRYGYTF
TGTGCCAGCAGTTATGAACAACGCTATGGCTACACCTTC
>TRBD1|-|TRBV4-2|TRBJ2-6
CASSSNSGTGGAGANVLTF
TGTGCCAGCAGCTCAAATTCCGGGACAGGGGGCGCGGGGGCCAACGTCCTGACTTTC
>-|-|TRBV7-9|TRBJ2-7
CASSLGADRSSYEQYF
TGTGCCAGCAGCTTAGGGGCGGACAGAAGCTCCTACGAGCAGTACTTC
>-|-|TRBV27|TRBJ1-1
CASSLQGYTEAFF
TGTGCCAGCAGTCTCCAGGGTTACACTGAAGCTTTCTTT
>TRBD1|-|TRBV6-1|TRBJ1-5
CASSATGVYSNQPQHF
TGTGCCAGCAGTGCGACAGGGGTTTATAGCAATCAGCCCCAGCATTTT
>-|-|TRBV6-4|TRBJ2-5
CASSEIGWRAETQYF
TGTGCCAGCAGTGAGATAGGGTGGAGAGCAGAGACCCAGTACTTC
>-|-|TRBV6-4|TRBJ2-4
CASSLWASDIQYF
TGTGCCAGCAGTCTGTGGGCAAGCGACATTCAGTACTTC
>-|-|TRBV7-9|TRBJ2-3
CASPRGAPSDTQYF
TGTGCCAGCCCGAGGGGGGCGCCATCAGATACGCAGTATTTT
>-|-|TRBV30|TRBJ1-6
CAWSQQGRSPLHF
TGTGCCTGGAGTCAGCAGGGGAGGTCACCCCTCCACTTT
>-|-|TRBV18|TRBJ2-1
CASSRIGDEQFF
TGTGCCAGCTCACGGATAGGCGATGAGCAGTTCTTC
>-|-|TRBV10-3|TRBJ1-2
CAISESHRVDYGYTF
TGTGCCATCAGTGAGTCCCACAGGGTTGACTATGGCTACACCTTC
>TRBD1|-|TRBV27|TRBJ1-2
CASSERQGRIGYGYTF
TGTGCCAGCAGTGAGCGACAGGGACGGATAGGTTATGGCTACACCTTC
>-|once|TRBV29-1|TRBJ1-2
CSAIGDHGYTF
TGCAGCGCCATCGGGGACCATGGCTACACCTTC
>-|once|TRBV30|TRBJ2-3
CAWSKSAASTDTQYF
TGTGCCTGGAGCAAGAGCGCCGCTAGCACAGATACGCAGTATTTT
>-|-|TRBV5-4|TRBJ1-5
CASSTGGRDQPQHF
TGTGCCAGCAGCACCGGGGGGCGGGATCAGCCCCAGCATTTT
>TRBD1|-|TRBV5-1|TRBJ1-2
CASSWPGQGLGGYTF
TGCGCCAGCAGCTGGCCCGGACAGGGGCTCGGTGGCTACACCTTC